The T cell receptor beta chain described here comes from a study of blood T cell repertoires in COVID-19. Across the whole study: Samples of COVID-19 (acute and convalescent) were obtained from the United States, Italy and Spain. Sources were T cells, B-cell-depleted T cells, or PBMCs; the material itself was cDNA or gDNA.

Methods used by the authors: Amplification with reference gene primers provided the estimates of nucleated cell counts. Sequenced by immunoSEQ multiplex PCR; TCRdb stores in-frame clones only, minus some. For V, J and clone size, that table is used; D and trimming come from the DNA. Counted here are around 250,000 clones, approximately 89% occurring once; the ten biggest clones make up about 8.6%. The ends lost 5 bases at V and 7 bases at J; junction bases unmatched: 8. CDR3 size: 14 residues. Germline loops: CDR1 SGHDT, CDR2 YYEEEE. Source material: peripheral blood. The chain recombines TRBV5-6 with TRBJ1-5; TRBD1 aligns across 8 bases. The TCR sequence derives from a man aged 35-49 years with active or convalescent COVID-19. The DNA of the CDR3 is TGTGCCAGCAGGTTTGGACAGGGCGGCCAGCCCCAGCATTTT. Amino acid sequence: CASRFGQGGQPQHF.